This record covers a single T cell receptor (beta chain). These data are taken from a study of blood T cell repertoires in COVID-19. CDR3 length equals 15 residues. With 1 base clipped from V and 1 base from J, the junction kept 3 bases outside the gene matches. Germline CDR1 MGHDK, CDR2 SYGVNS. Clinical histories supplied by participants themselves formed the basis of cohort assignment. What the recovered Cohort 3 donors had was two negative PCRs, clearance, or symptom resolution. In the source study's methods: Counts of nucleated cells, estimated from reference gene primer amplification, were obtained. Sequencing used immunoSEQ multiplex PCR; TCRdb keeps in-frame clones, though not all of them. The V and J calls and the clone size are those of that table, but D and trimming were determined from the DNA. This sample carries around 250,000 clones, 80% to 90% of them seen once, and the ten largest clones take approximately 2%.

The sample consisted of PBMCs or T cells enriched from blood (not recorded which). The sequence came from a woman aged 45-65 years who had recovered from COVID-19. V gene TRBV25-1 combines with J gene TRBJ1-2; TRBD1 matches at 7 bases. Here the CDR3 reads CASSESTGDNYGYTF. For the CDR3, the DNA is TGTGCCAGCAGTGAATCCACAGGGGATAACTATGGCTACACCTTC.